This TCR beta chain was documented in a study of cytomegalovirus exposure and HLA in healthy donors. V gave up 5 bases and J gave up 2 bases, with 15 bases separating them. The V gene's germline CDR1 is SGHVS and CDR2 FQNEAQ. The length of the CDR3 is 15 residues. PCR involved 60 Vbeta and 13 Jbeta primers. Method: immunoSEQ multiplex PCR; TCRdb's copy keeps in-frame clones and lacks some. The sample contains about 98,000 clones, 69% of which appear only once. The V and J genes are TRBV7-8 and TRBJ1-1, with a possible D match to TRBD1 (5 bases). The clonotype was recovered from a female donor in good health and CMV-seronegative. The sample was PBMCs. DNA for the CDR3: TGTGCCAGCAGCCTATCGACCAGGGTTAACACTGAAGCTTTCTTT. As protein: CASSLSTRVNTEAFF.